This T cell receptor beta chain was profiled in a study of shared clonotypes between healthy human individuals (dated by TCRdb to the early 2020s). Looking at the study overall: A few men and a couple of women, aged 18 to 49 years, made up the cohort. Per donor, leukapheresis produced somewhere between about 0.9 and 9.5 billion PBMCs. Per donor, three plates each were used for CD4 naive and CD4 memory, two for CD8 naive, and one for CD8 memory. The study deeply sequenced blood TCR repertoires of 5 or 6 healthy adults to estimate repertoire size and the extent of clonotype sharing between individuals. To increase sequencing depth and limit assay-specific biases, TCR repertoire library preparation and sequencing were carried out by different laboratories using diverse techniques.

TCR CDR3 regions were amplified from genomic DNA by multiplex PCR using the deep immunoSEQ assay. Extracted genomic DNA from each cell subset was spread evenly across all wells of several immunoSEQ 96-well plates, with each plate serving as a replicate. For sorted subsets, roughly 190 ng of genomic DNA, equivalent to roughly 30,000 T cell genomes, went into each replicate PCR. Purified libraries were quantified with a Qubit 3.0 fluorometer, sized on a Bioanalyzer 2100, and re-quantified with the KAPA Library Quantification kit. A separate single-read 150-cycle Illumina NextSeq 550 flow cell was used to sequence each immunoSEQ 96-well plate. The source study handled its data this way. Because the immunoSEQ output included only junctional sequences and no quality scores, the filtering could not be the same as the filtering used for full-length reads. Sequences were annotated with PyIR, a Python wrapper for IgBLAST v1.9, using IMGT germline references to assign V/J genes and CDR3. Reads with weak V/J assignments (E-value above 1e-6), missing CDR3, stop codons, out-of-frame junctions, or ambiguous translated residues were removed. V3J clonotypes were defined as sequences sharing the same inferred V gene, J gene, and CDR3 amino acid sequence. Percentage overlap between repertoires was calculated by dividing the number of shared unique clonotypes by the size of the smaller repertoire. Three approaches were used to assess repertoire richness: RTK rarefaction, the Chao1 estimator, and Recon v2.1 estimates of unobserved clonotypes. OLGA was used to compute generation probabilities for all TCRbeta clonotypes that the gDNA method yielded from a few donors. Held by TCRdb, this immuneACCESS table contains in-frame sequences only and omits some clones. Under half of the omission traces to an unresolved V gene where checked; the cause of the rest is unknown. The DNA was the basis for D and trimming; V, J and clone size are from that table. Here the sample has over a million clones; about 96% occur a single time. Of the sample, roughly 1.1% falls within the top ten clones.

Donors were healthy HIV-negative adults with no recently reported acute infections or vaccinations. Only Caucasian adults living in Nashville, Tennessee, USA were represented among the donors. Magnetic negative selection was used to enrich CD4+ T cells, after which naive cells were positively selected on CD45RA and the negative fraction became the memory subset. Blood was obtained by leukapheresis, after which PBMCs were separated by Ficoll-Histopaque density gradient centrifugation and cryopreserved in liquid nitrogen vapor phase. Purity and quantity of every magnetically sorted T cell population were checked by analytical flow cytometry. Genomic DNA was isolated from every sorted fraction and measured by UV absorbance on a Nanodrop 2000c. On this clone: The antigen it binds to is not known. Qualities for individual bases were not recorded, and no much larger clone is one base off.

The cysteine opens and the phenylalanine closes a CDR3 of 16 amino acids. Only the CDR3 part of the read is kept: 48 bases, read in frame from the first base. Trimming costs V 4 bases and J 7 bases, and their ends lie 23 bases apart. CDR1 SGHRS and CDR2 YFSETQ are derived from the germline V gene. The paper as a whole reports these results and caveats: Even with the large sequencing depth, rarefaction of the sorted-subset datasets indicated that sequencing was incomplete. Approximately 5% of naive CD4, roughly 3.5% of naive CD8, approximately 2.2% of memory CD4, and around 0.4% of memory CD8 clonotypes were shared across a few donors. Naive subsets generally had larger estimated clonotype richness than memory subsets did. Compared with non-shared clonotypes, the clonotypes found in all four sorted-subset donors had higher generation probabilities. Because the study included only a small number of donors, the genetic and exposure-history diversity represented was limited. Only blood was sampled, and tissue TCR repertoires likely differ from those in blood. Pairwise subsampling led to the expectation that sequencing depth would affect the degree of clonotype sharing among donors.

The chain joins TRBV5-1 to TRBJ1-2, and TRBD1 may be the D gene, going by 6 matching bases. The sequencing sample was made of naive CD4+ T cells sorted from blood. The label giving this sample's cell subset or site can be read as: CD45RA+ positively selected. This receptor was identified in a man aged 25 to 40 in good health. The CDR3 has the sequence CASSHRTDPWAGGYTF. The DNA sequence reads TGCGCCAGCAGCCATCGGACAGATCCTTGGGCTGGTGGCTACACCTTC.